A selection of T cell receptor beta chains follows, all from one sample in a study of blood T cell repertoires in COVID-19. Only in-frame clones appear in the TCRdb table, and some are missing; sequencing was by immunoSEQ multiplex PCR. The sample contains nearly 250,000 clones, roughly 85% of which appear only once. The sample taken for sequencing was PBMCs or T cells enriched from blood (not recorded which). These receptors originate from a woman aged 45-59 years with acute COVID-19. The CDR3 runs from the conserved cysteine through the conserved F or W. A D gene is named only where the DNA matches it firmly. Size is omitted from some rows. Given values are once, few, many or a class for expanded clones.

j_call	d_call	clone_size	v_call	cdr3_nt	cdr3_aa
TRBJ2-7	NA	NA	TRBV18	TGTGCCAGCTCACCACGGGACAACTCCTACGAGCAGTACTTC	CASSPRDNSYEQYF
TRBJ1-5	NA	NA	TRBV29-1	TGCAGCGTTAGACCAGGGGATGGCAATCAGCCCCAGCATTTT	CSVRPGDGNQPQHF
TRBJ2-7	NA	NA	TRBV5-1	TGCGCCAGCAGCTTGGCGGCGGGACCAGCCTACGAGCAGTACTTC	CASSLAAGPAYEQYF
TRBJ1-2	TRBD1	NA	TRBV9	TGTGCCAGCAGCGTCACAGGGGAAGGTGGCTACACCTTC	CASSVTGEGGYTF
TRBJ2-7	NA	NA	TRBV6-8	TGTGCCAGCAGTTACCCTAGACTCTACGAGCAGTACTTC	CASSYPRLYEQYF
TRBJ2-1	NA	NA	TRBV4-3	TGCGCCAGCAGCCAAGACGCGGGGTTCTCCTACAATGAGCAGTTCTTC	CASSQDAGFSYNEQFF
TRBJ1-5	NA	NA	TRBV2	TGTGCCAGCAGTGAATCAGAGGGCAGGGGATTCAATCAGCCCCAGCATTTT	CASSESEGRGFNQPQHF
TRBJ1-1	TRBD1	NA	TRBV5-1	TGCGCCAGCAGCTGGAACAGGGGGTCCACTGAAGCTTTCTTT	CASSWNRGSTEAFF
TRBJ2-7	TRBD1	NA	TRBV3-1/TRBV3-2	TGTGCCAGCAGCCAACAAAGGGGGCCCTACGAGCAGTACTTC	CASSQQRGPYEQYF
TRBJ2-3	TRBD1	once	TRBV19	TGTGCCAGTAGTGTACTTCCGGGACAGGGGTACACAGATACGCAGTATTTT	CASSVLPGQGYTDTQYF
TRBJ2-2	NA	NA	TRBV11-2	TGTGCCAGCAGCTTAAATTTGCCAGGGGTGGGCGGGGAGCTGTTTTTT	CASSLNLPGVGGELFF
TRBJ1-1	NA	NA	TRBV23-1	TGCGCCAGCAGTCAATCACAGGTGGGGGCAGGCACTGAAGCTTTCTTT	CASSQSQVGAGTEAFF
TRBJ1-2	NA	NA	TRBV27	TGTGCCAGCAGTTTATTAGGACAGTCTAACTATGGCTACACCTTC	CASSLLGQSNYGYTF
TRBJ2-4	NA	NA	TRBV10-3	TGTGCCATCAGTGAGCCGGACAGAGCACTAAACATTCAGTACTTC	CAISEPDRALNIQYF
TRBJ1-4	TRBD1	once	TRBV5-1	TGCGCCAGCAGCTTGGGGACAGGGCAAGTCACTAATGAAAAACTGTTTTTT	CASSLGTGQVTNEKLFF
TRBJ1-5	TRBD1	NA	TRBV11-3	TGTGCCAGCAGCTTATTAGGGACAGGGAATCAGCCCCAGCATTTT	CASSLLGTGNQPQHF
TRBJ1-1	TRBD1	NA	TRBV5-1	TGCGCCAGCAGCTCGGACAGGGGGAAAATCAACACTGAAGCTTTCTTT	CASSSDRGKINTEAFF
TRBJ2-3	TRBD1	NA	TRBV27	TGTGCCAGCACTCATGACAGGGGTGGGCCAGATACGCAGTATTTT	CASTHDRGGPDTQYF
TRBJ1-1	NA	NA	TRBV6-2/TRBV6-3	TGTGCCAGCAGTTACCGACCCGGGGAAGCCCAACGGAAGAACACTGAAGCTTTCTTT	CASSYRPGEAQRKNTEAFF
TRBJ1-1	TRBD1	NA	TRBV7-6	TGTGCCAGCAGCTTAGGGACAGGGGCGAACACTGAAGCTTTCTTT	CASSLGTGANTEAFF
TRBJ2-2	NA	NA	TRBV19	TGTGCCAGTAGTGGGCTGGGGGCAGGCACCGGGGAGCTGTTTTTT	CASSGLGAGTGELFF
TRBJ1-2	TRBD1	NA	TRBV4-3	TGCGCCAGCAGCCAAGGGACAGGGAATGGCTACACCTTC	CASSQGTGNGYTF
TRBJ1-2	TRBD1	NA	TRBV7-9	TGTGCCAGCAGCCCCGGGACAGGGGTGTGGGTAGACTATGGCTACACCTTC	CASSPGTGVWVDYGYTF
TRBJ1-2	TRBD1	once	TRBV23-1	TGCGCCAGCAGTCAACCATACCGGGACAGGGAGCCCTATGGCTACACCTTC	CASSQPYRDREPYGYTF
TRBJ1-3	NA	NA	TRBV3-1/TRBV3-2	TGTGCCAGCAGCCAAGATCCGGGGAGCTCTGGAAACACCATATATTTT	CASSQDPGSSGNTIYF
TRBJ1-2	NA	NA	TRBV5-1	TGCGCCAGCAGCTTGTTCCTCCTTAACATACAGGGAGCTAACTATGGCTACACCTTC	CASSLFLLNIQGANYGYTF
TRBJ2-5	NA	NA	TRBV29-1	TGCAGCGTTTCACAGGATCAAGAGACCCAGTACTTC	CSVSQDQETQYF
TRBJ1-5	TRBD1	once	TRBV28	TGTGCCAGCAGTCTCTCGGGACAGTATAGCAATCAGCCCCAGCATTTT	CASSLSGQYSNQPQHF
TRBJ1-2	NA	once	TRBV4-3	TGCGCCAGCAGCCAAGCCCTAGGGACAAGACTGAACTATGGCTACACCTTC	CASSQALGTRLNYGYTF
TRBJ2-1	NA	NA	TRBV11-2	TGTGCCAGCAGCTTAGTTCGGGGTTCGTACAATGAGCAGTTCTTC	CASSLVRGSYNEQFF
TRBJ2-6	TRBD1	NA	TRBV29-1	TGCAGCGTTGATACAGGACAGGGGAATCCTGGGGCCAACGTCCTGACTTTC	CSVDTGQGNPGANVLTF
TRBJ1-6	TRBD1	NA	TRBV7-8	TGTGCCAGCAGCACGGACAGGGGGCATTCACCCCTCCACTTT	CASSTDRGHSPLHF
TRBJ1-1	NA	NA	TRBV30	TGTGCCTGGACGACAGTAAGGTTGAACACTGAAGCTTTCTTT	CAWTTVRLNTEAFF
TRBJ1-2	NA	once	TRBV3-1/TRBV3-2	TGTGCCAGCAGCCAAGATCCCGTACCCTGGGGACAAATTTACTATGGCTACACCTTC	CASSQDPVPWGQIYYGYTF
TRBJ1-2	TRBD1	NA	TRBV7-2	TGTGCCAGCAGCCCCCGGGACAGGGGGCTGGATGGCTACACCTTC	CASSPRDRGLDGYTF
TRBJ1-6	NA	many	TRBV10-2	TGCGCCAGCAGGGGAGGGAATTCACCCCTCCACTTT	CASRGGNSPLHF
TRBJ1-4	TRBD1	once	TRBV7-2	TGTGCCAGCAGCGCCACAGGGGTTAATGAAAAACTGTTTTTT	CASSATGVNEKLFF
TRBJ2-7	TRBD1	NA	TRBV6-5	TGTGCCAGCAGGCTACAGGGGATAGGCTCCTACGAGCAGTACTTC	CASRLQGIGSYEQYF
TRBJ2-5	NA	NA	TRBV5-1	TGCGCCAGCAGCGTTGGCCCGGGAAAGGAGACCCAGTACTTC	CASSVGPGKETQYF
TRBJ2-1	TRBD1	NA	TRBV25-1	TGTGCCAGCAGTGAGTCCGAACAGGGGTCGGCGAGTGAGCAGTTCTTC	CASSESEQGSASEQFF
TRBJ1-2	NA	NA	TRBV29-1	TGCAGCGTTGAAGCTAACCGGGGGGATGGCTACACCTTC	CSVEANRGDGYTF